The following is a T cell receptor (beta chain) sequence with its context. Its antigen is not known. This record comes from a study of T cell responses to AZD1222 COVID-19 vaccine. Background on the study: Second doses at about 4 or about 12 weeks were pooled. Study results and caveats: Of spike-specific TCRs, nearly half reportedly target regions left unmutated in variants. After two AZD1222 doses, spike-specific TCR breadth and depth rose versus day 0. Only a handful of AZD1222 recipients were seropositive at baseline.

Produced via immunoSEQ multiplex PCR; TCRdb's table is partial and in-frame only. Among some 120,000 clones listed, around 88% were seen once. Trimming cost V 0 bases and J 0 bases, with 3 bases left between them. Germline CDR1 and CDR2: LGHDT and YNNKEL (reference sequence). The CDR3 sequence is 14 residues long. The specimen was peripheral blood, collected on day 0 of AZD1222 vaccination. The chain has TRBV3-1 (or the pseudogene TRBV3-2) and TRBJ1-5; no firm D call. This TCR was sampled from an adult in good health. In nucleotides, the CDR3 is TGTGCCAGCAGCCAAGACTATAGCAATCAGCCCCAGCATTTT. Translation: CASSQDYSNQPQHF.